These 24 T cell receptor beta chains share one sample of origin, sequenced in a study of CD8+ T cells in alopecia areata. Following extraction, RNA underwent reverse transcription to cDNA, which served as the sequencing template. Using immunoSEQ multiplex PCR, the repertoire was profiled, and TCRdb retains in-frame clones only, with some absent. The table records 180,000 or so clones, about 67% of them present only once. Sequencing used CD8+ T cells sorted from blood, obtained at week 0. Receptors originate from a human donor with alopecia areata.

A word on this clone: A read error may account for a junction end that differs from germline. The rearrangement uses TRBV4-1 and TRBJ2-1; 9 bases fit TRBD1. CDR1 is MGHRA and CDR2 is YSYEKL in the germline V gene. The CDR3 covers 14 residues. In DNA form, the CDR3 reads TGTGCCAGCAGACTGGGGACAGGGAACAATGAGCAGTTCTTC. The encoded protein is CASRLGTGNNEQFF.

This clone was detected only a few times. The rearrangement links TRBV9 to TRBJ1-2; tentatively, D is TRBD1 (5 bases). Germline CDR1 SGDLS, CDR2 YYNGEE. The CDR3 length is 9 residues. V lost 8 bases and J lost 11, with 10 bases in between. CDR3 amino acids: CASGAQYTF. CDR3 DNA: TGTGCCAGTGGGGCGCAGTACACCTTC.

The chain employs TRBV4-2 and TRBJ1-2, with unresolved D. The V end lost 4 bases, the J end lost 8 bases, and 8 bases lay between the germline ends. The CDR3 has 11 amino acids. CDR1 LGHNA and CDR2 YNFKEQ come from the germline V gene. The CDR3 loop is CASSLGWGYTF. CDR3 coding DNA: TGTGCCAGCAGCCTCGGATGGGGCTACACCTTC.

This clone came up once. The chain uses TRBV5-1 and TRBJ2-7, with 8 bases lining up with TRBD1. The germline V gene has CDR1 SGHRS and CDR2 YFSETQ. The CDR3 has 14 amino acids. Unmatched junction bases numbered 5, after V lost 4 bases and J lost 2 bases. CDR3 coding DNA: TGCGCCAGCAGCCTAAGACAGGGGCCCTACGAGCAGTACTTC. It codes for CASSLRQGPYEQYF.

The chain has TRBV7-9 and TRBJ1-2; D gene unclear. V lost 1 base and J lost 4, with 4 bases in between. The CDR3 is 12 residues long. From germline, CDR1 is SEHNR and CDR2 FQNEAQ (reference sequence). CDR3 loop: CASSLGRYGYTF. The CDR3 DNA reads TGTGCCAGCAGCTTAGGCCGCTATGGCTACACCTTC.

This clone was picked up a small number of times. The V and J genes are TRBV28 and TRBJ2-7, with TRBD1 matching 10 bases. The CDR3 runs to 13 residues. Trimming took 7 bases from V and 6 from J; bases not matched to a gene: 6. The germline CDR1 and CDR2 sequences are MDHEN and SYDVKM. CDR3 in DNA: TGTGCCAGCACTTTGGACAGGGGGTCCGAGCAGTACTTC. Residues: CASTLDRGSEQYF.

J is TRBJ2-3 and V is TRBV5-1; the D is unclear. Trimming stripped 2 bases from V and 2 bases from J, with 12 bases between. The CDR3 spans 15 residues. Germline values: CDR1 SGHRS, CDR2 YFSETQ. CDR3 residues: CASSFLTAYTDTQYF. The CDR3 DNA reads as TGCGCCAGCAGCTTTTTGACGGCGTACACAGATACGCAGTATTTT. The full variable domain, with the rest looked up from reference TRBV5-1 and TRBJ2-3, is KAGVTQTPRYLIKTRGQQVTLSCSPISGHRSVSWYQQTPGQGLQFLFEYFSETQRNKGNFPGRFSGRQFSNSRSEMNVSTLELGDSALYLCASSFLTAYTDTQYFGPGTRLTVL.

The chain couples TRBV5-4 to TRBJ1-5; D unclear. Germline V gene sequence: CDR1 SGHNT, CDR2 YYREEE (reference sequence). V was cut by 0 bases and J by 2 bases, with 9 bases left in between. The CDR3 extends over 15 amino acids. The CDR3 DNA follows: TGTGCCAGCAGCTTGGATAGGGAAGGCAATCAGCCCCAGCATTTT. The encoded protein is CASSLDREGNQPQHF.

The rearrangement joins TRBV13 to TRBJ1-4; D might be TRBD1 (5 bases). The CDR3 is made up of 17 amino acids. Deletions cut 2 bases from V and 3 bases from J, with 16 bases between. Germline-derived CDR1 and CDR2 are PRHDT and FYEKMQ (reference sequence). The CDR3: CASSLNPQGSPNEKLFF. In DNA, the CDR3 is TGTGCCAGCAGCTTAAACCCCCAGGGATCCCCTAATGAAAAACTGTTTTTT.

This clone appeared a few times. This chain uses TRBV6-6 with TRBJ2-7; unclear D gene. Trimming left V 5 bases short and J 3 bases short, with 20 bases between. Germline CDR1 and CDR2: MNHNY and SVGAGI (reference sequence). This CDR3 region has 16 residues. The CDR3 sequence: CASSTTRQDYNYEQYF. The CDR3 bases are TGTGCCAGCAGTACCACGAGGCAAGATTATAACTACGAGCAGTACTTC.

The rearrangement joins TRBV29-1 to TRBJ2-3; D perhaps matches TRBD2 (6 bases). The germline CDR1 and CDR2 sequences are SQVTM and ANQGSEA. The CDR3 is 14 residues long. The CDR3 DNA sequence: TGCAGAGCCGAAGGGACTCCAAGCACAGATACGCAGTATTTT. Its protein is CRAEGTPSTDTQYF.

There are a few counts of this clone. The chain couples TRBV19 to TRBJ1-1; 7 nucleotides match TRBD1. This CDR3 has 16 residues. Germline-derived CDR1 and CDR2 are LNHDA and SQIVND (reference sequence). The ends lost 3 bases at V and 0 bases at J; junction bases unmatched: 7. The CDR3 protein is CASSMETGIMNTEAFF. CDR3 in DNA: TGTGCCAGTAGTATGGAGACAGGGATAATGAACACTGAAGCTTTCTTT.

The chain links TRBV25-1 to TRBJ1-1, with unresolved D. This CDR3 is built from 13 residues. Between the trimmed V and J ends, which lost 4 bases and 8 bases, there was a span of 14 bases. Per the germline V gene, CDR1 is MGHDK and CDR2 is SYGVNS. In DNA form, the CDR3 reads TGTGCCAGCAGTGCCTCGGCAGGTTCCGAAGCTTTCTTT. It codes for CASSASAGSEAFF.

The genes are TRBV10-2 and TRBJ2-1, with 8 bases aligning to TRBD2. The CDR3 totals 16 residues. Germline CDR1 reads WSHSY; CDR2 reads SAAADI. V shed 5 bases, J shed 5 bases, and the junction held 11 bases outside the gene matches. The CDR3 sequence: CASSSEAGGVNNEQFF. The CDR3 nucleotides read TGCGCCAGCAGTTCCGAGGCGGGGGGCGTGAACAATGAGCAGTTCTTC.

This clone was seen a few times. This chain joins TRBV7-2 and TRBJ2-3; tentatively, D is TRBD2 (5 bases). The CDR3 length is 16 residues. Trimming cost V 6 bases and J 2 bases, with 18 bases left between them. From germline, CDR1 is SGHTA and CDR2 FQGNSA. CDR3 in amino acids: CASSPWVDFTTDTQYF. DNA of the CDR3: TGTGCCAGCAGTCCTTGGGTGGACTTTACCACAGATACGCAGTATTTT.

This chain joins TRBV30 and TRBJ2-7; possible D gene TRBD2, 5 bases. The CDR3 loop spans 13 amino acids. V was trimmed by 3 bases and J by 4 bases, leaving 13 bases between them. CDR1 GTSNPN and CDR2 SVGIG come from the germline V gene (reference sequence). As DNA, the CDR3 is TGTGCCTGGAGGGGTAGCGCGGCTTACGAGCAGTACTTC. The encoded protein is CAWRGSAAYEQYF.

CDR3 protein: CSVEVGGRYNEQFF. DNA for the CDR3: TGCAGCGTCGAGGTGGGAGGACGATACAATGAGCAGTTCTTC. This rearrangement joins TRBV29-1 to TRBJ2-1, with TRBD2 as a possible D gene (6 bases). CDR1 and CDR2 from the germline V gene are SQVTM and ANQGSEA. The CDR3 contains 14 residues. The germline V and J ends were trimmed by 6 bases and 4 bases, with 16 bases remaining between them.

This clone showed up just once. The V gene is TRBV30, the J gene TRBJ2-4; possibly TRBD1 or TRBD2 for D (5 bases each). Per germline, CDR1 GTSNPN and CDR2 SVGIG (reference sequence). This CDR3 is 13 amino acids long. The germline V and J ends were trimmed by 5 bases and 8 bases, with 16 bases remaining between them. Written as DNA, the CDR3 is TGTGCCTGGGGGGCCCGAGGGGCGTACATTCAGTACTTC. It codes for CAWGARGAYIQYF.

About this clone itself: The sample carries other DNA sequences with the same CDR3. As DNA, the CDR3 is TGTGCCAGCAGTTACGGGGGGCGAGAGACCCAGTACTTC. This encodes CASSYGGRETQYF. This chain uses TRBV6-5 with TRBJ2-5; D is tentatively TRBD1 or TRBD2 (6 bases each). This CDR3 region has 13 residues. Germline CDR1 reads MNHEY; CDR2 reads SVGAGI. V gave up 2 bases and J gave up 4 bases, with 8 bases separating them.

The V gene is TRBV6-5, the J gene TRBJ2-7, with 7 bases that match TRBD1. With 6 bases clipped from V and 0 bases from J, the junction kept 2 bases outside the gene matches. This CDR3 comprises 13 residues. Germline values: CDR1 MNHEY, CDR2 SVGAGI. The CDR3 bases are TGTGCCAGCAGGACAGGGAGCTCCTACGAGCAGTACTTC. It encodes CASRTGSSYEQYF.

This clone has more than one count but fewer than ten. This rearrangement joins TRBV5-1 to TRBJ2-6, with 9 bases aligning to TRBD2. CDR1 and CDR2 (germline): SGHRS, YFSETQ. The CDR3 extends over 20 amino acids. V trimming: 3 bases; J trimming: 0 bases; junction bases outside the gene matches: 13. As DNA, the CDR3 is TGCGCCAGCAGCTCCCCTCTCCAGACTAGCGGAAGCTCTGGGGCCAACGTCCTGACTTTC. It yields the protein CASSSPLQTSGSSGANVLTF.

The chain recombines TRBV7-9 with TRBJ2-7; TRBD1 matches 8 bases. This CDR3 region has 15 residues. Germline loops: CDR1 SEHNR, CDR2 FQNEAQ (reference sequence). The junction had 5 bases not matched to a gene; V was cut back by 4 bases and J by 0 bases. This chain's CDR3 is CASSSRQGPSYEQYF. CDR3 coding DNA: TGTGCCAGCAGCTCACGACAGGGGCCCTCCTACGAGCAGTACTTC.

This clone was observed a handful of times. Other nucleotide sequences from this sample produce the same CDR3. This rearrangement joins TRBV27 to TRBJ2-7; 7 nucleotides match TRBD1. This CDR3 contains 13 residues. Germline loops: CDR1 MNHEY, CDR2 SMNVEV (reference sequence). Trimming took 5 bases from V and 4 from J; bases not matched to a gene: 5. The CDR3 protein is CASSPRTGYEQYF. The CDR3 DNA sequence: TGTGCCAGCAGTCCTCGGACAGGTTACGAGCAGTACTTC.

V and J are TRBV19 and TRBJ1-5, with 10 bases lining up with TRBD1. The CDR3 totals 15 residues. The V segment lost 7 bases and the J segment 7 bases; nucleotides outside the gene matches: 10. The germline V gene has CDR1 LNHDA and CDR2 SQIVND (reference sequence). CDR3 nucleotides: TGTGCCAGTACCCCGACAGGGGGCGATGGGCAGCCCCAGCATTTT. Protein sequence: CASTPTGGDGQPQHF.